The sequence of this T cell receptor (beta chain) was determined in a study of regulatory T cells in long-lasting Graves disease (dated by TCRdb to the early 2020s). Study-wide context: Patients with newly diagnosed Graves' disease had been on antithyroid drugs for under 3 months. A total of roughly 35 samples underwent TCR sequencing: some 13 from persistent and around 20 from newly diagnosed Graves' disease patients. The study took place in China and was registered as a clinical trial. Peripheral blood TCR sequencing and RNA sequencing compared persistent Graves' disease patients with newly diagnosed Graves' disease patients.

In this sample, this clonotype turned up many times. Its specific antigen is unknown. Within one base of it there is no much larger clone, and no base qualities were kept. As encoded in the germline V gene (reference sequence), CDR1 is MNHEY while CDR2 is SMNVEV. The CDR3 runs 13 residues from the cysteine to the phenylalanine. Just CDR3 DNA is preserved here, 39 bases in frame from base 1. The germline ends are 12 bases apart after V is trimmed by 2 bases and J by 7 bases. Receptor libraries were prepared by multiplex PCR. TCRdb lists the instrument as Illumina HiSeq 4000. To build TCR beta libraries, CDR3 regions were amplified by Arm-PCR using iRepertoire HTBI primers. Before sequencing, the PCR products underwent gel purification. The authors processed their data as follows. Across samples, 62 TRBV and roughly 15 TRBJ segments were identified and used for gene usage analysis of CDR3 amino acid clonotypes. COPE and FqMerger were used to merge the filtered high-quality paired reads into contigs. Contigs were aligned with BLAST to IMGT TRBV, TRBD and TRBJ reference genes, and CDR3 was defined per IMGT. Clonotypes above 0.1% frequency were classified as highly expanded clones. Shannon entropy served as the measure of repertoire diversity, while the Gini coefficient captured V-J evenness. A clonotype found in more than one individual was treated as public. The raw public data were reprocessed by TCRdb itself: fastp quality trimming at Q25, MiXCR clonotype calling, in-frame beta chains only. Every distinct CDR3 protein forms one entry, paired with its most common genes and DNA. The authors' filters were not applied to this entry. Here the sample has 400,000 to 500,000 distinct CDR3 sequences; about 15% occur a single time. The ten largest clones add up to about a sixth of the sample.

The paper's findings and limits, for the study overall: Peripheral blood alone was examined, since thyroid tissue, which constituted the primary lesion, could not be accessed. Only the TCR beta chain was sequenced and analyzed. Persistent patients shared more public clonotypes among themselves (under 3,000) than newly diagnosed patients did (approximately 900). Persistent Graves' disease patients showed lower TCR Shannon entropy and fewer highly expanded clones than newly diagnosed patients, suggesting clonal expansion. The authors acknowledged the small sample size as a limitation that may reduce accuracy. TRBV28, TRBJ1-2 and TRBJ2-5 were preferentially used in persistent disease, while TRBV20-1 and TRBJ2-1 were favored in newly diagnosed disease.

The sample's time point label, decoded: newly diagnosed GD, antithyroid drugs for less than 3 months. For both TCR sequencing and RNA sequencing, RNA was extracted from PBMCs using TRIzol. The diagnosis of Graves' disease followed American Thyroid Association guidelines. Patients were recruited from an endocrinology department in Xi'an, China. Each patient gave 7.5 to 10 milliliters of peripheral blood, collected in an EDTA anticoagulant tube. Ficoll Paque Plus density gradient separation was used to isolate PBMCs, and no further T cell sorting was done. An Agilent 2100 Bioanalyzer and agarose gel were used to assess RNA quality, and a NanoDrop 2000 was used to measure RNA concentration. This same sample was also part of a study on T cells in Graves' hyperthyroidism and ophthalmopathy. According to the second study: A patient counted as having stable Graves' hyperthyroidism if no progression to ophthalmopathy occurred over 18 months of follow-up. Hyperthyroidism patients were newly diagnosed, had a disease duration of under 2 months, and were aged 18 to 65 years. Any patient with an uncontrolled infection, another autoimmune disease, pregnancy or lactation was excluded. Diagnoses were established on the basis of clinical symptoms, serum thyroxine and TRAb, thyroid ultrasound, and orbital computed tomography. The first round of RT-PCR for the TCR CDR3 was performed with the HTBI primer set and the Qiagen OneStep RT-PCR kit. Most expanded thyroid clonotypes (frequency above 0.001) were also detected in blood, suggesting blood repertoires may reflect thyroid immune responses. In cross-validation, a model built on a 13 V-J signature told ophthalmopathy apart from stable hyperthyroidism with approximately 91% sensitivity and 81% to 82% specificity, and in testing the same model reached 80%/75%. In validation, the model predicted progression to ophthalmopathy with approximately 71% sensitivity and roughly 72% specificity, a median of about 6 months before onset. A discovery cohort of about 95 patients, approximately 45 with Graves' ophthalmopathy and 55 to 60 with stable Graves' hyperthyroidism, was used to find distinguishing TCR V-J signatures. Prospective prediction of ophthalmopathy was tested in an independent validation cohort consisting of 18 to 20 hyperthyroidism patients and around 16 patients who later progressed to ophthalmopathy. The 100 discovery patients were randomly split 7:3 into training and test sets. Thyroid tissue and blood T-cell repertoires from six Graves' hyperthyroidism patients were also compared in the study. Following sampling, methimazole starting at 30 mg daily was given to hyperthyroidism patients, and high-dose intravenous methylprednisolone was given to ophthalmopathy patients. The libraries were constructed in a second round of multiplex PCR and then size-selected and purified. The libraries were sequenced on an Illumina HiSeq2000 using paired-end 100 bp reads. SOAPnuke was used to process the raw data, throwing out any read that contained adapters or uncalled bases, had a mean Phred below 15, or lacked an exact constant-primer or identifier match. COPE v1.2.5 was used to merge high-quality paired reads, and clonotypes were defined as unique nucleotide sequences. Clonotypes were aligned to IMGT TRBV, TRBD and TRBJ reference segments using MiTCR v1.1. Analysis was restricted to V-J combinations with a frequency above 0.0001, which covered 99.2% of repertoires. The TCS score was defined as the ratio of F50 (clonal expansion) to E x V (chaos), calculated using BLOSUM62-based TCRdist between CDR3 peptides within each V-J. Welch's t-statistics and random forest reduced roughly 540 V-J features to roughly 13, which were used in a naive Bayes classifier (R e1071). Sample size was not statistically predetermined, and investigators were not blinded to group allocation. TCR Vbeta CDR3 sequencing of 135 peripheral blood samples (about 45 ophthalmopathy, 75 or so hyperthyroidism and some 17 progressor patients) is reported in the paper.

The chain was built from TRBV27 and TRBJ2-7; a weak D assignment points to TRBD2 (5 bases agree). Material: peripheral blood mononuclear cells (PBMCs), obtained at new diagnosis, from a patient treated with antithyroid drugs. This TCR was recovered from a woman younger than 45 with Graves disease. Donor details come from another sample of the same person, matched by shared clones. The bases are TGTGCCAGCAGTTTAGGAGAGGGTTGGGAGCAGTACTTC. It specifies CASSLGEGWEQYF.